The 13 T cell receptor beta chains below were found in one sample sequenced in a study of blood T cells in healthy people across ages. Sample-barcoded 5' priming and a J-beta primer mix drove a second PCR of roughly 6 to 12 cycles. TCRdb used MiXCR to reprocess the 5' RACE reads, holding one entry per CDR3 protein. Of 600,000 or so distinct CDR3 sequences in the sample, roughly 48% were seen once. The specimen was blood. The receptor set was obtained from a man older than 75 in good health.

Worth noting for this clonotype: A much larger clone sits a single nucleotide away, making a read error possible. The V gene is TRBV7-9, the J gene TRBJ2-1; D unclear. This CDR3 contains 14 residues. Trimming cost V 1 base and J 9 bases, with 13 bases left between them. From germline, CDR1 is SEHNR and CDR2 FQNEAQ (reference sequence). Written as DNA, the CDR3 is TGTGCCAGCAGCTTAGGGACGCTACACAGTGAGCAGTTCTTC. Its translation: CASSLGTLHSEQFF.

There are a few counts of this clonotype. The rearrangement uses TRBV5-1 and TRBJ2-7; 9 bases line up with TRBD1. The germline V gene has CDR1 SGHRS and CDR2 YFSETQ. V gave up 0 bases and J gave up 9 bases; unmatched junction bases: 4. The CDR3 sequence is 13 residues long. The CDR3 here is CASSLDGTGMQYF. CDR3 coding DNA: TGCGCCAGCAGCTTGGATGGGACAGGGATGCAGTACTTC.

The J gene is TRBJ1-5, the V gene TRBV21-1; the table's D call TRBD1 went unverified against the DNA. TRBV21-1 is an annotated pseudogene. This CDR3 spans 15 amino acids. CDR3 residues: CASSNEAGGNQPQHF. Here the CDR3 DNA reads TGTGCCAGCAGCAACGAGGCAGGGGGAAATCAGCCCCAGCATTTT.

This clonotype was observed a few times. The chain has TRBV7-2 and TRBJ2-7; 9 bases line up with TRBD2. With 0 bases clipped from V and 0 bases from J, the junction kept 9 bases outside the gene matches. CDR1 and CDR2 from the germline V gene are SGHTA and FQGNSA. This CDR3 has 18 amino acids. In nucleotides, the CDR3 is TGTGCCAGCAGCTTAGCTTTCACGGCGGGGGGGAGCTCCTACGAGCAGTACTTC. It specifies CASSLAFTAGGSSYEQYF.

The sample holds a few counts of this clonotype. The rearrangement links TRBV27 to TRBJ2-3; 10 positions agree with TRBD1. This CDR3 has 21 residues. CDR1 is MNHEY, CDR2 SMNVEV, per germline (reference sequence). V was pared by 6 bases and J by 0 bases, with 21 bases of the junction left unmatched. This CDR3 is CASRGLTGGAVTSGSTDTQYF. The CDR3 DNA follows: TGTGCCAGCAGGGGATTGACAGGGGGCGCGGTAACTAGCGGTAGCACAGATACGCAGTATTTT.

The V gene is TRBV5-1, the J gene TRBJ1-2, with D perhaps TRBD1 (5 bases). Germline V gene sequence: CDR1 SGHRS, CDR2 YFSETQ. This CDR3 spans 13 amino acids. With 4 bases removed from V and 8 bases from J, the gap between germline ends came to 15 bases. The CDR3 DNA follows: TGCGCCAGCAGCGGGGAGGGGAGCTACGGCTACACCTTC. Its translation is CASSGEGSYGYTF.

This clonotype has just a few counts. The V gene is TRBV6-6, the J gene TRBJ1-6; 7 bases are shared with TRBD1. The junction had 7 bases not matched to a gene; V was cut back by 8 bases and J by 9 bases. The germline V gene encodes CDR1 MNHNY and CDR2 SVGAGI (reference sequence). The CDR3 is made up of 13 amino acids. Here the CDR3 DNA reads TGTGCCAGCCGACAGGGAGGTGTTTCACCCCTCCACTTT. Translated, it gives CASRQGGVSPLHF.

This clonotype was seen at least ten times. The chain is built from TRBV7-9 and TRBJ2-3; 11 nucleotides align to TRBD2. The CDR3 loop spans 15 amino acids. Germline CDR1 is SEHNR and CDR2 is FQNEAQ (reference sequence). V lost 4 bases to trimming and J lost 5 bases; unmatched junction nucleotides: 5. For the CDR3, the DNA is TGTGCCAGCAGCTCCCTAGCGGGGGGAGGAGATACGCAGTATTTT. It translates to CASSSLAGGGDTQYF. Full variable domain (rest looked up from reference TRBV7-9 and TRBJ2-3): DTGVSQNPRHKITKRGQNVTFRCDPISEHNRLYWYRQTLGQGPEFLTYFQNEAQLEKSRLLSDRFSAERPKGSFSTLEIQRTEQGDSAMYLCASSSLAGGGDTQYFGPGTRLTVL.

The V and J genes are TRBV29-1 and TRBJ2-3; D gene uncertain. CDR1 SQVTM and CDR2 ANQGSEA come from the germline V gene. V lost 7 bases and J 6 bases, leaving 14 bases between the germline ends. The CDR3 has 12 amino acids. CDR3 loop: CSALTGRDTQYF. Written as DNA, the CDR3 is TGCAGCGCCCTAACTGGTCGGGATACGCAGTATTTT.

The rearrangement joins TRBV3-1 to TRBJ1-6; the D is unclear. The CDR3 runs 12 residues. The V end lost 1 base, the J end lost 10 bases, and 5 bases lay between the germline ends. CDR1 and CDR2 from the germline V gene are LGHDT and YNNKEL (reference sequence). CDR3 DNA: TGTGCCAGCAGCCAAGCGGAATCACCCCTCCACTTT. It codes for CASSQAESPLHF.

On this clonotype itself: Just one base apart from a much larger clone, this may be a read error. The J gene is TRBJ2-1, the V gene TRBV12-3 or TRBV12-4, with 9 nucleotides matching TRBD2. This CDR3 is 15 amino acids long. CDR3 region: CAGSLAAGGYNEQFF. The CDR3 DNA follows: TGTGCCGGCAGTTTAGCAGCGGGAGGTTATAATGAGCAGTTCTTC.

The gene calls are TRBV7-2 and TRBJ2-1, with 8 nucleotides matching TRBD1. The CDR3 totals 12 residues. V lost 2 bases to trimming and J lost 13 bases; unmatched junction nucleotides: 4. The germline V gene has CDR1 SGHTA and CDR2 FQGNSA. The CDR3 region is CASSLLQGGQFF. In DNA, the CDR3 is TGTGCCAGCAGCTTATTACAGGGGGGCCAGTTCTTC.

A word on this clonotype: The junction shows a germline mismatch at one end, possibly a read error. The chain links TRBV29-1 to TRBJ2-1; D possibly corresponds to TRBD2 (7 bases). CDR1 is SQVTM and CDR2 is ANQGSEA in the germline V gene. The CDR3 extends over 15 amino acids. This CDR3 is CSGGGGQNGINERFF. The CDR3 bases are TGCAGCGGCGGGGGCGGACAAAACGGGATCAATGAGCGGTTCTTC.